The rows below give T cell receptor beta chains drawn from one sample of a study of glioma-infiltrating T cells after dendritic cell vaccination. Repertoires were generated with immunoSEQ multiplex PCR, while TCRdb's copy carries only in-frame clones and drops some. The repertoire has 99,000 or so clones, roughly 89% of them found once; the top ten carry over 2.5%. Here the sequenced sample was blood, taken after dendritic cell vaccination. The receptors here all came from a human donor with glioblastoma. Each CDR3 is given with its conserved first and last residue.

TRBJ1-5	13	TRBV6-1	CASSPGRNQPQHF
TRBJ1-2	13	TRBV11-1	CASSLGLGYGYTF
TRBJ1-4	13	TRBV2	CASSDRVSEKLFF
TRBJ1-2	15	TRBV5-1	CASSLDPGAGPGYTF
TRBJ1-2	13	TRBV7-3	CASSPGTGNGYTF
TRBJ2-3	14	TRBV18	CASSLAGAKDTQYF
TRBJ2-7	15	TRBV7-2	CASSLAGLGISEQYF
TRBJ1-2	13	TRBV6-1	CASSDGVGYGYTF
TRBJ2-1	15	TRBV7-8	CASSPTSGGYNEQFF
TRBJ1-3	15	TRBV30	CAWSYQGFSGNTIYF
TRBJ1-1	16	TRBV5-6	CASSPDGRGGNTEAFF
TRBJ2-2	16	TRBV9	CASTGRRGVVPGELFF
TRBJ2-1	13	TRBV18	CASSDAGYNEQFF
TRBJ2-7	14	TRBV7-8	CASSLGRGVAEQYF
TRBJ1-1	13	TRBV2	CASSIDRNTEAFF
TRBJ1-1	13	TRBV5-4	CASIQDRNTEAFF
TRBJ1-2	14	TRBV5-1	CASSPGGVGYGYTF
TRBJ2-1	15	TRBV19	CASSTYGISYNEQFF
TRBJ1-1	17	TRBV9	CASSNIGSVWGEAEAFF
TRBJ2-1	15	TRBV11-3	CASSLVGQGNNEQFF
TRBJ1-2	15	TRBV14	CASSQRDRVTYGYTF
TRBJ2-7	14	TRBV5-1	CASSLGGAGGEQYF
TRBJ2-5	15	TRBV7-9	CASSLQEAGQETQYF
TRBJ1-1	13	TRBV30	CAFPRTGGSEAFF
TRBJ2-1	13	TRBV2	CASSQDRGNEQFF
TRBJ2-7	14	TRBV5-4	CASRRRDRVDEQYF
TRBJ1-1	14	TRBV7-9	CASSFAREDTEAFF
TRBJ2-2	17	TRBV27	CASSLSYGTTYTGELFF
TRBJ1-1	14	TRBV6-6	CASRPPTGNTEAFF
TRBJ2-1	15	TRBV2	CASSEATAHYNEQFF
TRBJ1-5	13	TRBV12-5	CASGWSSNQPQHF
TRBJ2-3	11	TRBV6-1	CASSEGPTQYF
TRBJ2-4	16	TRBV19	CASRLAGARAKNIQYF
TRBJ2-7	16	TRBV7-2	CASSLALGRFTPRQYF
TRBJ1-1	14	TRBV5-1	CASSLNGAGTEAFF
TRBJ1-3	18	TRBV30	CAWSAAPGGPAFGNTIYF
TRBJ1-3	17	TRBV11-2	CASSLDRPRASGNTIYF
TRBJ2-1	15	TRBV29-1	CSVAFGTFSYNEQFF
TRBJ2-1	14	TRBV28	CASSFGLARSEQFF
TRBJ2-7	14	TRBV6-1	CASRSGTGRDEQYF
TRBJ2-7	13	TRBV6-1	CASRLTGIDEQYF
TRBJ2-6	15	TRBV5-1	CASRPPSSGANVLTF
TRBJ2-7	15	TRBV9	CASSVAAGGPEEQYF
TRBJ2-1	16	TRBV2	CASSEAGLAGVHEQFF
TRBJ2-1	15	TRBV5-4	CASSFPQGPLDEQFF
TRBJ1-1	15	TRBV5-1	CASSFGGGMNTEAFF
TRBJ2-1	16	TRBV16	CASSQRGGSGVNEQFF
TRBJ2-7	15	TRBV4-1	CASSQTDSPSYEQYF
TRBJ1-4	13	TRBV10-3	CATRDRGTEKLFF
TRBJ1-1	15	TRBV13	CASSLGDRGYTEAFF